This record covers a single T cell receptor beta chain. Its antigen remains unknown. This CDR3 is 17 amino acids long. Trimming took 3 bases from V and 8 from J; bases not matched to a gene: 10. The germline gives CDR1 MNHEY, CDR2 SMNVEV (reference sequence). These data are taken from a study of T cell responses to AZD1222 COVID-19 vaccine. Overall study findings and caveats: White British ancestry dominated among donors, who included more females, and clonal diversity was possibly underestimated. Per reports, nearly half of all spike-specific TCRs target regions that are unmutated in variants.

Sequencing was performed with immunoSEQ multiplex PCR; in TCRdb, only in-frame clones are kept and a portion is missing. The data show around 120,000 clones, 70% to 90% seen once. The sequences come from peripheral blood, collected on day 0 of AZD1222 vaccination. The J gene is TRBJ2-2, the V gene TRBV27; 12 bases agree with TRBD2. This sequence originates from an adult in good health. The CDR3 loop is CASSFRRGLAGGGELFF. CDR3 DNA sequence: TGTGCCAGCAGTTTCCGCCGGGGACTAGCGGGCGGGGGGGAGCTGTTTTTT.